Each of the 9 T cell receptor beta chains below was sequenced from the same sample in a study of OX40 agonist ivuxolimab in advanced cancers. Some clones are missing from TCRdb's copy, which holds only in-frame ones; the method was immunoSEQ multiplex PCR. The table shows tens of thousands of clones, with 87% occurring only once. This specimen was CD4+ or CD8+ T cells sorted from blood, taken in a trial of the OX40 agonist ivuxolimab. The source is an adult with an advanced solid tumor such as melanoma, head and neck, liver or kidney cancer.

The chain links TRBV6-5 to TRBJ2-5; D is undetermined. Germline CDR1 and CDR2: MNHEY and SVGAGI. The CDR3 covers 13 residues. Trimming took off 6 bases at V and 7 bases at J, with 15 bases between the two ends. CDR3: CASSPQRWGTQYF. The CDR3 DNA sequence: TGTGCCAGCAGCCCACAGAGATGGGGGACCCAGTACTTC.

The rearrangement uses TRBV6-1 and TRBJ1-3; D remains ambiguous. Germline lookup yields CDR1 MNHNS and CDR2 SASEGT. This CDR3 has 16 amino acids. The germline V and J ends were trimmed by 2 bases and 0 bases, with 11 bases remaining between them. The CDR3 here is CASSEFYTHSGNTIYF. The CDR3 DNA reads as TGTGCCAGCAGTGAATTTTACACCCACTCTGGAAACACCATATATTTT.

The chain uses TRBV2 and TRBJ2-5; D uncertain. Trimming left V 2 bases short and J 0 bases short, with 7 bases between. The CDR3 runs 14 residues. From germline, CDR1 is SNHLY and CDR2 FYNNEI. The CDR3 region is CASSESRNQETQYF. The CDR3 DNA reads TGTGCCAGCAGTGAATCGAGAAACCAAGAGACCCAGTACTTC.

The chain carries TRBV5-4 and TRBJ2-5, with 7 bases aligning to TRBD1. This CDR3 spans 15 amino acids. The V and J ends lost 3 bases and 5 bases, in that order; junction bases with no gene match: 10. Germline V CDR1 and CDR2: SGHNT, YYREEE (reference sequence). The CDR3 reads CASSWGNRGPETQYF. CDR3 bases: TGTGCCAGCAGCTGGGGGAACAGGGGCCCGGAGACCCAGTACTTC.

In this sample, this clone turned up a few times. CDR3 residues: CASSHRTATYEQYF. The CDR3 DNA sequence: TGTGCCAGCAGCCATAGGACGGCCACCTACGAGCAGTACTTC. V is TRBV13 and J is TRBJ2-7, with D unresolved. In germline, CDR1 is PRHDT, CDR2 FYEKMQ (reference sequence). The V gene lost 5 bases and the J gene lost 2 bases, with 13 bases spanning the gap. CDR3 length equals 14 residues.

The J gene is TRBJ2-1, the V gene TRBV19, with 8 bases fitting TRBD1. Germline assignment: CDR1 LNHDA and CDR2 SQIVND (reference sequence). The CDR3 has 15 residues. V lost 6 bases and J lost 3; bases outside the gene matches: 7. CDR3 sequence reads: CASSVSGTGYNEQFF. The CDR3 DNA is TGTGCCAGTAGCGTATCCGGGACAGGCTACAATGAGCAGTTCTTC. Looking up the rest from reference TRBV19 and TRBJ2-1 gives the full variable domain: DGGITQSPKYLFRKEGQNVTLSCEQNLNHDAMYWYRQDPGQGLRLIYYSQIVNDFQKGDIAEGYSVSREKKESFPLTVTSAQKNPTAFYLCASSVSGTGYNEQFFGPGTRLTVL.

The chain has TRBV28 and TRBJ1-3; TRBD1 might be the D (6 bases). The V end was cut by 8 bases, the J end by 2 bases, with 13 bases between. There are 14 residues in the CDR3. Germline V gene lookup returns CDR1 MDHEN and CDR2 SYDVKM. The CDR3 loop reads CASFMGGTGNTIYF. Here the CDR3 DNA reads TGTGCCAGCTTCATGGGGGGCACTGGAAACACCATATATTTT. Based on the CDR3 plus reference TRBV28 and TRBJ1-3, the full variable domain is DVKVTQSSRYLVKRTGEKVFLECVQDMDHENMFWYRQDPGLGLRLIYFSYDVKMKEKGDIPEGYSVSREKKERFSLILESASTNQTSMYLCASFMGGTGNTIYFGEGSWLTVV.

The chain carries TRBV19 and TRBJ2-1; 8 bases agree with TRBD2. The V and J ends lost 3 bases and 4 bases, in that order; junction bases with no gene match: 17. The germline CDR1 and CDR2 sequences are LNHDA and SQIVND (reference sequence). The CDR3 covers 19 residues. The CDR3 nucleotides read TGTGCCAGTAGTATTAGGTTGAGCGGGAGTGGGGGCCTATACAATGAGCAGTTCTTC. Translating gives CASSIRLSGSGGLYNEQFF.

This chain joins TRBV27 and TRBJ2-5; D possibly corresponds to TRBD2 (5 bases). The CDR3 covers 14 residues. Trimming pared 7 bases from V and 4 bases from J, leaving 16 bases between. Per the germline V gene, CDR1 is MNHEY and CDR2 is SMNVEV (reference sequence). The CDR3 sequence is CASNEGRALETQYF. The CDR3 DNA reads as TGTGCCAGCAATGAGGGCCGAGCCCTAGAGACCCAGTACTTC.